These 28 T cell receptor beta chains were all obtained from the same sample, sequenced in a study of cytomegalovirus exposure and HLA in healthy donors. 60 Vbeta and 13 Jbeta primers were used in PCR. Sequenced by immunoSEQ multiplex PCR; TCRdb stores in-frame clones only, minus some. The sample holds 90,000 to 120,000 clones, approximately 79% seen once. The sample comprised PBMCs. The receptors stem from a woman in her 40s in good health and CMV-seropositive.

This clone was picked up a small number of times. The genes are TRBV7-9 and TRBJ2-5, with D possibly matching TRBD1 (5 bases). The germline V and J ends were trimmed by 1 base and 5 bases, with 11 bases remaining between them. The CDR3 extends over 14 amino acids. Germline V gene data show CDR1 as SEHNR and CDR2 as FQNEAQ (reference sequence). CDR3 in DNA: TGTGCCAGCAGCTTAGGCCAGGGAATGGAGACCCAGTACTTC. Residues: CASSLGQGMETQYF. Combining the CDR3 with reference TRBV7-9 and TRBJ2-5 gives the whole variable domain DTGVSQNPRHKITKRGQNVTFRCDPISEHNRLYWYRQTLGQGPEFLTYFQNEAQLEKSRLLSDRFSAERPKGSFSTLEIQRTEQGDSAMYLCASSLGQGMETQYFGPGTRLLVL.

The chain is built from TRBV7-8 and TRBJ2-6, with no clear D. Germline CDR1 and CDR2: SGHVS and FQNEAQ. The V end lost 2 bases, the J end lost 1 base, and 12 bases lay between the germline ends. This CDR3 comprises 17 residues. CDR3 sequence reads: CASSLLTAGSGANVLTF. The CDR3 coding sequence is TGTGCCAGCAGCTTACTGACCGCAGGATCTGGGGCCAACGTCCTGACTTTC.

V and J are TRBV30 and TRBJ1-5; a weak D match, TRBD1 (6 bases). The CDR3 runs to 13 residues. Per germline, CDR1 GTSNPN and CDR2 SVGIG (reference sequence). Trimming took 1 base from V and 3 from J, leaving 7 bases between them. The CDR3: CAWSGQDNQPQHF. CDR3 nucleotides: TGTGCCTGGAGTGGACAGGACAATCAGCCCCAGCATTTT. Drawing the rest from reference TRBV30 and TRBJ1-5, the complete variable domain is SQTIHQWPATLVQPVGSPLSLECTVEGTSNPNLYWYRQAAGRGLQLLFYSVGIGQISSEVPQNLSASRPQDRQFILSSKKLLLSDSGFYLCAWSGQDNQPQHFGDGTRLSIL.

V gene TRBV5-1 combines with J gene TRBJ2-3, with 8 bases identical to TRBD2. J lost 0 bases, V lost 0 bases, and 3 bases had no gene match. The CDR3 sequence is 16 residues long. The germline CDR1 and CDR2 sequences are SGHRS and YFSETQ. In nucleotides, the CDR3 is TGCGCCAGCAGCTTGGGGGTAGCGGGGAGCACAGATACGCAGTATTTT. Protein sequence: CASSLGVAGSTDTQYF.

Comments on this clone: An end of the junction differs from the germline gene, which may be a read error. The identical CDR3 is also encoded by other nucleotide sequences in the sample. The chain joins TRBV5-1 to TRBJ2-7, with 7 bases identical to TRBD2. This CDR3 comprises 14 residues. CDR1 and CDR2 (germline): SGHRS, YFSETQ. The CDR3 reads CASSLGGSSYEQYF. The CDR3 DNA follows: TGCGCCAGCAGTTTGGGAGGGTCCTCCTACGAGCAGTACTTC.

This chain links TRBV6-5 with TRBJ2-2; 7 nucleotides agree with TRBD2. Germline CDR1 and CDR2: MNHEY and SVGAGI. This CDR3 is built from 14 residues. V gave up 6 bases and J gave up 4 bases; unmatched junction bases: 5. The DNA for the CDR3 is TGTGCCAGCAGGGGCGGGGGTGGCACCGGGGAGCTGTTTTTT. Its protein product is CASRGGGGTGELFF.

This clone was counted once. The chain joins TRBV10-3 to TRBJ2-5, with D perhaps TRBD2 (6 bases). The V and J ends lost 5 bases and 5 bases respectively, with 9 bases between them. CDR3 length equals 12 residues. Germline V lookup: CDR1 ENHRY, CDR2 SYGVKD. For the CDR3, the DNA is TGTGCCATCAGTCAGGAGGGGGAGACCCAGTACTTC. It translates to CAISQEGETQYF.

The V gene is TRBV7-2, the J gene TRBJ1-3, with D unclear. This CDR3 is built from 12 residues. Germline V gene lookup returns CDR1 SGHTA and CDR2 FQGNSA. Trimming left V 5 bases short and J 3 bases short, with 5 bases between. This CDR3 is CASSPLGNTIYF. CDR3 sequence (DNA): TGTGCCAGCAGCCCCCTTGGAAACACCATATATTTT. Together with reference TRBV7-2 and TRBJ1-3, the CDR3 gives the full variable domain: GAGVSQSPSNKVTEKGKDVELRCDPISGHTALYWYRQSLGQGLEFLIYFQGNSAPDKSGLPSDRFSAERTGGSVSTLTIQRTQQEDSAVYLCASSPLGNTIYFGEGSWLTVV.

The CDR3 DNA reads as TGCGCCAGCAGCCAACCGACAGGCCGGGGGCCCCAGCATTTT. Its protein product is CASSQPTGRGPQHF. This chain joins TRBV4-1 and TRBJ1-5; a weak D match, TRBD1 (6 bases). The germline gives CDR1 MGHRA, CDR2 YSYEKL. The CDR3 is 14 residues long. Trimming took 2 bases from V and 9 from J, leaving 14 bases between them.

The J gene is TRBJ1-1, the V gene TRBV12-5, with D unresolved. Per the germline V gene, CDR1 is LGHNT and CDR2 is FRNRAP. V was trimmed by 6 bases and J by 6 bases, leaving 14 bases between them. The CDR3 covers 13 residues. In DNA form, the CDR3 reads TGTGCTAGTGGGCGCCCGGTGGAGGCTGAAGCTTTCTTT. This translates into CASGRPVEAEAFF.

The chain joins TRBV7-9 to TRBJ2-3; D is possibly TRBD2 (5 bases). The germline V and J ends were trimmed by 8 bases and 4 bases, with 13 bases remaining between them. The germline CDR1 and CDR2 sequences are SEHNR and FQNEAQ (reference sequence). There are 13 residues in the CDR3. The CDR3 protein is CASGPTRADTQYF. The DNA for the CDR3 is TGTGCCAGCGGGCCGACGCGGGCAGATACGCAGTATTTT. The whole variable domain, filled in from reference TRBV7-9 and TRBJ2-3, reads DTGVSQNPRHKITKRGQNVTFRCDPISEHNRLYWYRQTLGQGPEFLTYFQNEAQLEKSRLLSDRFSAERPKGSFSTLEIQRTEQGDSAMYLCASGPTRADTQYFGPGTRLTVL.

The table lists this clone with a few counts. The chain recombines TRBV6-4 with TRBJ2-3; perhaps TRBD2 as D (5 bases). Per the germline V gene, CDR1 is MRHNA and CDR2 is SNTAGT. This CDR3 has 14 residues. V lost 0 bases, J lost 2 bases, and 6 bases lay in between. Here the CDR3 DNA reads TGTGCCAGCAGTGACTCGGGAGTCACAGATACGCAGTATTTT. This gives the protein CASSDSGVTDTQYF.

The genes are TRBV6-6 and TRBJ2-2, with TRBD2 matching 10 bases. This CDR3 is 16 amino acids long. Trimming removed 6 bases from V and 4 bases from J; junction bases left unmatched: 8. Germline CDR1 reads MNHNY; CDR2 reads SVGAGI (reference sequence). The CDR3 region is CASRAGGRRGTGELFF. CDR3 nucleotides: TGTGCCAGCAGAGCGGGGGGGCGCAGGGGCACCGGGGAGCTGTTTTTT.

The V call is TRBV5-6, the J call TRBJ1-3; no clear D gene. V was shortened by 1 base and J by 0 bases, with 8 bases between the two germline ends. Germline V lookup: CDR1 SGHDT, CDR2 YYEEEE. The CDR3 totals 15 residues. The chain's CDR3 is CASSLRGLSGNTIYF. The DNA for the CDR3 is TGTGCCAGCAGCTTGCGCGGCCTCTCTGGAAACACCATATATTTT.

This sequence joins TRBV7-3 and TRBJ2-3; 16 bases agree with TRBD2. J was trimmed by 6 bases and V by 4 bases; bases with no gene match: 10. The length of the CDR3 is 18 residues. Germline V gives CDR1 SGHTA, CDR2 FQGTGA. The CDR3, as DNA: TGTGCCAGCAGCTCATTCCCGGGACTAGCGGGGGGGCCGGATACGCAGTATTTT. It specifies CASSSFPGLAGGPDTQYF.

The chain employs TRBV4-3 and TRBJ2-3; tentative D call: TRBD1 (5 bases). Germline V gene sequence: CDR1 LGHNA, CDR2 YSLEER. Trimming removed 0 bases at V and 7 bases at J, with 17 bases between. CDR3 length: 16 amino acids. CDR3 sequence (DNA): TGCGCCAGCAGCCAAGATGGAGTGGCAGGGTCTAATACGCAGTATTTT. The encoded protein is CASSQDGVAGSNTQYF.

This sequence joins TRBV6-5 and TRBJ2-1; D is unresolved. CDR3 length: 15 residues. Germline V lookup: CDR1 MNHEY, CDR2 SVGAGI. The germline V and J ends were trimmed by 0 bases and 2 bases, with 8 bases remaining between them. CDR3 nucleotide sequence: TGTGCCAGCAGTTACTCCCCAACGGCCTACAATGAGCAGTTCTTC. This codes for CASSYSPTAYNEQFF.

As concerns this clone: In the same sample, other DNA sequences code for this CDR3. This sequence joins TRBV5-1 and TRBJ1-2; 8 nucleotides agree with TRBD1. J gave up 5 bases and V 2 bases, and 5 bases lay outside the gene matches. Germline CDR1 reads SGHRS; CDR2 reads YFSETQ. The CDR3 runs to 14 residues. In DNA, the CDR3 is TGCGCCAGCAGCTTCTCGGGACAGGCTTATGGCTACACCTTC. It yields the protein CASSFSGQAYGYTF.

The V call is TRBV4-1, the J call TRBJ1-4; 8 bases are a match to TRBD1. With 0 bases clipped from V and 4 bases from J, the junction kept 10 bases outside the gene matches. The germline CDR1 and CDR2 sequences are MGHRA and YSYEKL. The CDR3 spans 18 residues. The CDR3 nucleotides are TGCGCCAGCAGCCAAGATTGGGGCACGACAGGGGTTAATGAAAAACTGTTTTTT. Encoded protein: CASSQDWGTTGVNEKLFF.

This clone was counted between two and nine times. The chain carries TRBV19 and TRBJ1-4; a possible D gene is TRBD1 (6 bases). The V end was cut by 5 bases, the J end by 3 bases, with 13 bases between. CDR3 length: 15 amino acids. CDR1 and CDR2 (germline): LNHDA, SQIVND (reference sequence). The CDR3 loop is CASSQLGAANEKLFF. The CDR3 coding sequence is TGTGCCAGTAGTCAACTGGGGGCGGCTAATGAAAAACTGTTTTTT.

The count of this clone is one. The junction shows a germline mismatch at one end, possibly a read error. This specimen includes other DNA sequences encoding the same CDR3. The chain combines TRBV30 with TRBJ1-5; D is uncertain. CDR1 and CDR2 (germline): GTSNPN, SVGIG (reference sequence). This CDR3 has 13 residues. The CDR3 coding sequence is TGTGCCTGGAGTAGTGGAGGAAATCAACCCCAGCATTTT. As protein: CAWSSGGNQPQHF.

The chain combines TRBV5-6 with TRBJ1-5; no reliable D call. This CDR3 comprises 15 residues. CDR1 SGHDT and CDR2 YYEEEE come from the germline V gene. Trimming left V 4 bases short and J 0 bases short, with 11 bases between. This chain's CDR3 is CASSPGPTSNQPQHF. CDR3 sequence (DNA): TGTGCCAGCAGCCCAGGCCCTACTAGCAATCAGCCCCAGCATTTT.

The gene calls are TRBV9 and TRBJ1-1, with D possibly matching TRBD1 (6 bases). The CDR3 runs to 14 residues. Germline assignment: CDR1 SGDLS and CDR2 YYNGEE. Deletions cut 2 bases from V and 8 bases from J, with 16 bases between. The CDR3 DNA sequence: TGTGCCAGCAGCGTTGGGACTGGGGGGGCGGAAGCTTTCTTT. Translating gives CASSVGTGGAEAFF.

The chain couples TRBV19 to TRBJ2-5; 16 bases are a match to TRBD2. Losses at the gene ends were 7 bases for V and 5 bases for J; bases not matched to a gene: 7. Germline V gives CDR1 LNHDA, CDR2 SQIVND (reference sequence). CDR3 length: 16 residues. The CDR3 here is CASTPGLAGGLETQYF. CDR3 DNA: TGTGCCAGTACCCCGGGACTAGCGGGGGGGCTCGAGACCCAGTACTTC.

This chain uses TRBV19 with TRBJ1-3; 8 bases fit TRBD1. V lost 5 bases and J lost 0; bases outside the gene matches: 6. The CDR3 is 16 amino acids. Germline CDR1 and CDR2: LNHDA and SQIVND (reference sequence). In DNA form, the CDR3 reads TGTGCCAGTAGTGTTTCGACAGGGGACTCTGGAAACACCATATATTTT. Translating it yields CASSVSTGDSGNTIYF.

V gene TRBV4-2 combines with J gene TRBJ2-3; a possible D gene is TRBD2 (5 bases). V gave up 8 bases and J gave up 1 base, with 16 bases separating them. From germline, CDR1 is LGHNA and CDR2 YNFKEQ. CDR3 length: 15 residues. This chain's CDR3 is CASSPGEARTDTQYF. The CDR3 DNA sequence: TGTGCCAGCTCCCCCGGGGAAGCTCGCACAGATACGCAGTATTTT.

CDR3: CASSLRGETQYF. For the CDR3, the DNA is TGTGCCAGCAGCTTACGGGGGGAGACCCAGTACTTC. The chain carries TRBV5-8 and TRBJ2-5, with a weak D call TRBD2 (6 bases). V gave up 2 bases and J gave up 5 bases, with 7 bases separating them. The CDR3 has 12 residues. CDR1 SGHTS and CDR2 YDEGEE come from the germline V gene.

Here the CDR3 reads CASSPGGGYNEQFF. The CDR3 region has the DNA TGTGCCAGCTCACCAGGGGGCGGTTACAATGAGCAGTTCTTC. The chain recombines TRBV18 with TRBJ2-1; D perhaps matches TRBD1 (6 bases). The CDR3 covers 14 residues. Trimming took 2 bases from V and 4 from J, leaving 9 bases between them. Per germline, CDR1 KGHSH and CDR2 LQKENI.